The T cell receptor (beta chain) described here comes from a study of blood T cell repertoires in COVID-19. The study assigned cohorts using participant-reported clinical history. CDR3 length: 16 residues. CDR1 and CDR2 (germline): MDHEN, SYDVKM. The J segment lost 4 bases and the V segment lost 6 bases, leaving 13 bases of the junction unmatched. In the original analysis: How many nucleated cells were present was estimated from reference gene primer amplification. Method: immunoSEQ multiplex PCR; TCRdb's copy keeps in-frame clones and lacks some. That table supplies the V and J calls and clone size; D and trimming were determined from the DNA. The repertoire has approximately 270,000 clones, about 90% of them found once; the top ten carry roughly 4%.

Sequencing was carried out using PBMCs or T cells enriched from blood (not recorded which). The gene calls are TRBV28 and TRBJ1-2; 8 bases align to TRBD1. This sequence originates from a young woman with acute COVID-19. CDR3 amino acids: CASSLQGAPLPYGYTF. DNA for the CDR3: TGTGCCAGCAGCCTTCAGGGGGCGCCATTGCCCTATGGCTACACCTTC.